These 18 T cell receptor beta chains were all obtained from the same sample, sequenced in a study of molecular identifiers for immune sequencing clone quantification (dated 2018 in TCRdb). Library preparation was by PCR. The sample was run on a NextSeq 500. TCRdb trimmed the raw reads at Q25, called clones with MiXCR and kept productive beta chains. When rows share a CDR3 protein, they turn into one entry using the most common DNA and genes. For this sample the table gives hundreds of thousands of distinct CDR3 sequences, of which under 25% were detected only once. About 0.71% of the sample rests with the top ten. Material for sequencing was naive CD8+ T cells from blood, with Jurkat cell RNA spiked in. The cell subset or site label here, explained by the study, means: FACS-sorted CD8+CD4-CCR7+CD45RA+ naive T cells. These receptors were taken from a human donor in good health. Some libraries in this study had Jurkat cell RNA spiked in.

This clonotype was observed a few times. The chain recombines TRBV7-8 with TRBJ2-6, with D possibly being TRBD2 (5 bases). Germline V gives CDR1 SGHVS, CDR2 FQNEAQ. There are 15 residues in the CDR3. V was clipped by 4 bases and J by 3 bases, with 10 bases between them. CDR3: CASSSAGVGANVLTF. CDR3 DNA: TGTGCCAGCAGCTCAGCCGGGGTTGGGGCCAACGTCCTGACTTTC. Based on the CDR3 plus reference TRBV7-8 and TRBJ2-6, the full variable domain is GAGVSQSPRYKVAKRGQDVALRCDPISGHVSLFWYQQALGQGPEFLTYFQNEAQLDKSGLPSDRFFAERPEGSVSTLKIQRTQQEDSAVYLCASSSAGVGANVLTFGAGSRLTVL.

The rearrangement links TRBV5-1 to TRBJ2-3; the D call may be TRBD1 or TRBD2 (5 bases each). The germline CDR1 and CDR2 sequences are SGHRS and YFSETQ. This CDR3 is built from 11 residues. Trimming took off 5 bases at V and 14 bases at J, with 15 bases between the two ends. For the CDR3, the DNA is TGCGCCAGCAGAGAGGGGACCACGGGGTATTTT. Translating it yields CASREGTTGYF.

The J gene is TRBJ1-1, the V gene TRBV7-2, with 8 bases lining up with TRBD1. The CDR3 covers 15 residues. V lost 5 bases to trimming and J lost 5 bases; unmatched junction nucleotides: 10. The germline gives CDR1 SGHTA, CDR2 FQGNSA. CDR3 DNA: TGTGCCAGCAGCGTAGACAGGGGAAAGGGGACTGAAGCTTTCTTT. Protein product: CASSVDRGKGTEAFF.

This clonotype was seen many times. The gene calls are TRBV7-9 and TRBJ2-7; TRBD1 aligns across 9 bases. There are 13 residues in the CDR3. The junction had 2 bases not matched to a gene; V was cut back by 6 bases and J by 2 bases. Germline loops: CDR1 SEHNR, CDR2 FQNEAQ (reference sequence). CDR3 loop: CASSRTGAYEQYF. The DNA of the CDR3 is TGTGCCAGCAGTCGGACAGGGGCCTACGAGCAGTACTTC.

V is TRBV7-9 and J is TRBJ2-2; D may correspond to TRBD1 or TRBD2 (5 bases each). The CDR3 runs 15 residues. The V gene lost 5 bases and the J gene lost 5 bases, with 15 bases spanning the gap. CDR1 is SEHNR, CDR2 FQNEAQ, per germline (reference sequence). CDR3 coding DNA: TGTGCCAGCAGCGATGCTGGGACGTTGACCGGGGAGCTGTTTTTT. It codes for CASSDAGTLTGELFF.

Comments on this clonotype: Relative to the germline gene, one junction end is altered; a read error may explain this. The CDR3 sequence is CVSSLSGGSYEQYF. In nucleotides, the CDR3 is TGCGTCAGCAGCTTGTCAGGGGGCTCCTACGAGCAGTACTTC. The chain uses TRBV5-1 and TRBJ2-7, with 7 nucleotides matching TRBD1. The CDR3 is made up of 14 amino acids. Looked up from germline, CDR1 is SGHRS and CDR2 is YFSETQ.

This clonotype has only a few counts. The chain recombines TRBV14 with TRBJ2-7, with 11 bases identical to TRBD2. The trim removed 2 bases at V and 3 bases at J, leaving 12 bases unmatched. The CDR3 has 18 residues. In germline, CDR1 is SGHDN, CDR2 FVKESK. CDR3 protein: CASSQPTRGTSGIYEQYF. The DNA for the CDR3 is TGTGCCAGCAGCCAACCTACCCGTGGGACTAGCGGAATCTACGAGCAGTACTTC.

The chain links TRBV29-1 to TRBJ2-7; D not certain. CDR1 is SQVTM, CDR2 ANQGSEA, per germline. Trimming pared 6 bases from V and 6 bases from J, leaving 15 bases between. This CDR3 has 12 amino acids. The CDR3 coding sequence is TGCAGCGTAATTAGCAGGAGTTGCGAGCAGTACTTC. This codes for CSVISRSCEQYF.

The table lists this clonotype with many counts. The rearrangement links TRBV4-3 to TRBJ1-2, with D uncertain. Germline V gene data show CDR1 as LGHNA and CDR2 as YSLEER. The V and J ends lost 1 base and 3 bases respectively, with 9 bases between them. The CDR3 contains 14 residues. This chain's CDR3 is CASSQAQDYYGYTF. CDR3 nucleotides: TGCGCCAGCAGCCAAGCCCAGGATTACTATGGCTACACCTTC.

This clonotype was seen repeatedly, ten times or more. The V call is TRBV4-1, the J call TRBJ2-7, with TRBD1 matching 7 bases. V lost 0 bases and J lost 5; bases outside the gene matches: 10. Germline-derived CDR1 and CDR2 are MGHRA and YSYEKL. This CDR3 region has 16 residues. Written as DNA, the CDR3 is TGCGCCAGCAGCCAAGAAGCCCACACAGGGGCCCACGAGCAGTACTTC. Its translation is CASSQEAHTGAHEQYF.

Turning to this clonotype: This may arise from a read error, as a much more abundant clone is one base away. The CDR3, as DNA: TGTGCCAGCAGCCCATCCCCAGGGGCCCGTCCGCCCCAGCATTTT. Translating it yields CASSPSPGARPPQHF. The V and J genes are TRBV7-6 and TRBJ1-5; possible D gene TRBD1, 6 bases. Germline CDR1 SGHVS, CDR2 FNYEAQ. V lost 5 bases to trimming and J lost 9 bases, with 20 bases between them. The length of the CDR3 is 15 residues.

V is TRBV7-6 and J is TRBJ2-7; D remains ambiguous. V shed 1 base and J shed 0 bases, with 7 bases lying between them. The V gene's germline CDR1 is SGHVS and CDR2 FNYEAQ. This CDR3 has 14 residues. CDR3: CASSLEGFSYEQYF. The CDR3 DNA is TGTGCCAGCAGCTTAGAGGGTTTCTCCTACGAGCAGTACTTC.

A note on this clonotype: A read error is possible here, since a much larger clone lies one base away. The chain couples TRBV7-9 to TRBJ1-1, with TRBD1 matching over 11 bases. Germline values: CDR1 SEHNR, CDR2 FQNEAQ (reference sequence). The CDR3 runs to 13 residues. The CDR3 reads CAGSSDRGLEAFF. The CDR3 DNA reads TGTGCCGGCAGCTCGGACAGGGGGCTTGAAGCTTTCTTT.

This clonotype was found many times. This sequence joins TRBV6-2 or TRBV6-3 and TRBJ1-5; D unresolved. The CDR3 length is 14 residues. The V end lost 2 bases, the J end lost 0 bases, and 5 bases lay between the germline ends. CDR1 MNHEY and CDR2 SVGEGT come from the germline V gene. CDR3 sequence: CASSYLHSNQPQHF. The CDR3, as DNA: TGTGCCAGCAGTTACCTTCATAGCAATCAGCCCCAGCATTTT.

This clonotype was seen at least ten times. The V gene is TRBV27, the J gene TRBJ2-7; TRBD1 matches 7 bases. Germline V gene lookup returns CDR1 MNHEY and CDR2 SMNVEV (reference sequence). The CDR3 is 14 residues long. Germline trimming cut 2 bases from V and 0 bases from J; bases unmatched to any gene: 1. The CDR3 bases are TGTGCCAGCAGTTTAAGGGGGCCCTCCTACGAGCAGTACTTC. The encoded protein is CASSLRGPSYEQYF.

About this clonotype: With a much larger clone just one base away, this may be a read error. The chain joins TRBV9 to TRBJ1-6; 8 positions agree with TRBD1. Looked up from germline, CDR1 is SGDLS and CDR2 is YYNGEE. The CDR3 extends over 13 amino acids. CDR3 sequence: CASSGGQGSPPHF. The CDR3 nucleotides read TGTGCCAGCAGCGGAGGACAGGGCTCACCCCCCCACTTT.

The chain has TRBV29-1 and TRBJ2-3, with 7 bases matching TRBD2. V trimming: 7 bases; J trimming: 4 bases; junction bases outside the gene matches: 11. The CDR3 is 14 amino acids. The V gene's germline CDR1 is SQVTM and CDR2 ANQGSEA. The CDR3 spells CSARQASGADTQYF. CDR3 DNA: TGCAGCGCGCGCCAGGCTAGCGGAGCAGATACGCAGTATTTT.

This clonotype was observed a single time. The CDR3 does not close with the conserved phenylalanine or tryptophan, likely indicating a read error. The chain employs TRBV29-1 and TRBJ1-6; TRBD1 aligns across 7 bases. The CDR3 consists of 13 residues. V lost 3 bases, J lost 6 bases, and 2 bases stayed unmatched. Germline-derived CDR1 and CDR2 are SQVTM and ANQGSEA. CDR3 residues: CSVDPGGNSPLHL. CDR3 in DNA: TGCAGCGTTGACCCAGGGGGTAATTCACCCCTCCACCTT.